These 12 T cell receptor beta chains were all obtained from the same sample, sequenced in a study of T cell repertoires in cytomegalovirus infection. Their specific antigens are unknown. TCRdb independently ran MiXCR on the reads; one entry per CDR3 protein. The repertoire consists of roughly 990,000 distinct CDR3 sequences, with 30% to 40% occurring once and the leading ten covering around 15%. The source material was cultured CD8+ T cells from PBMCs, sampled from culture after CMV antigen stimulation. The receptors come from a human donor in good health (CMV status not recorded). Some clones in this sample may be carry-over from other donors' samples.

The chain joins TRBV6-6 to TRBJ2-2; D remains unclear. The CDR3 totals 12 residues. Germline V gene data show CDR1 as MNHNY and CDR2 as SVGAGI (reference sequence). Trimming shortened V by 8 bases and J by 2 bases, and 6 bases separated the two germline ends. CDR3 region: CASGFNTGELFF. DNA for the CDR3: TGTGCCAGCGGCTTCAACACCGGGGAGCTGTTTTTT.

In its sample, this clonotype was seen many times. The chain has TRBV7-2 and TRBJ1-6; tentatively, D is TRBD1 (5 bases). The CDR3 runs to 18 residues. Trimming pared 1 base from V and 0 bases from J, leaving 13 bases between. Germline V gene lookup returns CDR1 SGHTA and CDR2 FQGNSA. CDR3 DNA sequence: TGTGCCAGCAGCTTAGAAGATGGGGGGTACTCCTATAATTCACCCCTCCACTTT. This translates into CASSLEDGGYSYNSPLHF.

V usage is TRBV29-1 and J usage is TRBJ1-1; maybe TRBD1 (6 bases). The CDR3 runs to 13 residues. Germline V gives CDR1 SQVTM, CDR2 ANQGSEA. Trimming pared 6 bases from V and 1 base from J, leaving 12 bases between. DNA of the CDR3: TGCAGCGTCCCGACAGGCCCGAACACTGAAGCTTTCTTT. Protein sequence: CSVPTGPNTEAFF.

In its sample, this clonotype was seen a few times. V is TRBV6-6 and J is TRBJ1-1; 7 bases fit TRBD1. V gave up 2 bases and J gave up 5 bases; unmatched junction bases: 5. Germline CDR1 and CDR2: MNHNY and SVGAGI (reference sequence). The CDR3 sequence is 14 residues long. In DNA, the CDR3 is TGTGCCAGCAGTTACAAGGGGGCCGAGACTGAAGCTTTCTTT. It translates to CASSYKGAETEAFF.

V and J are TRBV7-6 and TRBJ1-1; D is unclear. Germline V gives CDR1 SGHVS, CDR2 FNYEAQ. Trimming left V 0 bases short and J 0 bases short, with 14 bases between. The CDR3 spans 17 residues. CDR3 sequence (DNA): TGTGCCAGCAGCTTAGCGGTGGGTTTATCCATGAACACTGAAGCTTTCTTT. Residues: CASSLAVGLSMNTEAFF.

The V and J genes are TRBV4-3 and TRBJ1-3; D is perhaps TRBD1 (5 bases). V was trimmed by 0 bases and J by 0 bases, leaving 9 bases between them. Germline CDR1 is LGHNA and CDR2 is YSLEER. The CDR3 sequence is 16 residues long. CDR3 in DNA: TGCGCCAGCAGCCAAGATCACGGGGGCTCTGGAAACACCATATATTTT. It specifies CASSQDHGGSGNTIYF.

The chain combines TRBV12-5 with TRBJ2-7, with unresolved D. Trimming removed 1 base at V and 5 bases at J, with 12 bases between. CDR3 length: 14 residues. Looked up from germline, CDR1 is LGHNT and CDR2 is FRNRAP. CDR3 residues: CASGLETPADEQYF. In DNA, the CDR3 is TGTGCTAGTGGTTTGGAGACGCCCGCCGACGAGCAGTACTTC. Looking up the rest from reference TRBV12-5 and TRBJ2-7 gives the full variable domain: DARVTQTPRHKVTEMGQEVTMRCQPILGHNTVFWYRQTMMQGLELLAYFRNRAPLDDSGMPKDRFSAEMPDATLATLKIQPSEPRDSAVYFCASGLETPADEQYFGPGTRLTVT.

This chain's CDR3 is CASSSRDRVHEQYF. The CDR3 nucleotides are TGTGCCAGCAGTTCCCGGGACAGGGTCCACGAGCAGTACTTC. V is TRBV28 and J is TRBJ2-7; 9 nucleotides agree with TRBD1. This CDR3 spans 14 amino acids. The germline gives CDR1 MDHEN, CDR2 SYDVKM. V trimming: 4 bases; J trimming: 5 bases; junction bases outside the gene matches: 6.

This clonotype came up many times. The chain joins TRBV5-1 to TRBJ2-1; D gene ambiguous. Germline V gene data show CDR1 as SGHRS and CDR2 as YFSETQ. The length of the CDR3 is 13 residues. The V and J ends lost 5 bases and 3 bases respectively, with 9 bases between them. The CDR3 loop reads CASSPGDYNEQFF. The CDR3 DNA follows: TGCGCCAGCAGTCCTGGAGACTACAATGAGCAGTTCTTC.

This clonotype was observed a handful of times. The chain couples TRBV27 to TRBJ2-7, with TRBD1 matching 9 bases. CDR1 and CDR2 (germline): MNHEY, SMNVEV (reference sequence). Trimming took 4 bases from V and 7 from J; bases not matched to a gene: 5. This CDR3 contains 13 residues. The CDR3 region has the DNA TGTGCCAGCAGTTCCGGGACAGGGCGGGAGCAGTACGTC. It is translated as CASSSGTGREQYV.

This sequence joins TRBV5-4 and TRBJ2-2; 14 bases line up with TRBD2. Germline V lookup: CDR1 SGHNT, CDR2 YYREEE (reference sequence). This CDR3 has 17 residues. V gave up 4 bases and J gave up 5 bases; unmatched junction bases: 7. CDR3 coding DNA: TGTGCCAGCAGCGAAGGGACTAGCGGGGGTACTACCGGGGAGCTGTTTTTT. It codes for CASSEGTSGGTTGELFF.

The V and J genes are TRBV27 and TRBJ1-5, with a weak D call TRBD1 (6 bases). Trimming took off 4 bases at V and 6 bases at J, with 19 bases between the two ends. From germline, CDR1 is MNHEY and CDR2 SMNVEV (reference sequence). The CDR3 totals 16 residues. The CDR3 here is CASSSRQEGVRQPQHF. The CDR3 nucleotides read TGTGCCAGCAGTTCCCGACAGGAAGGGGTACGTCAGCCCCAGCATTTT.